One and the same sample provided the 6 T cell receptor beta chains below, sequenced in a study of blood T cell repertoires in COVID-19 (dated by TCRdb to between 2020 and 2021). Libraries were constructed by the immunoSEQ multiplex PCR assay. Sourced from immuneACCESS, this table was stored by TCRdb with only in-frame sequences that have V and J called. A share of the clones is absent; for the studies checked, an unresolved V gene accounts for under half, and the remainder has no known explanation. The sample table shows 240,000 or so clones, and roughly four fifths are seen once. The biggest ten clones account for 9.5% to 15% of the sample. The sequencing sample was made of peripheral blood. The receptors here all came from a woman aged 55-75 years with active or convalescent COVID-19.

The chain joins TRBV7-2 to TRBJ1-3; D is possibly TRBD1 (5 bases). Trimming pared 0 bases from V and 4 bases from J, leaving 10 bases between. This CDR3 spans 15 amino acids. Germline CDR1 is SGHTA and CDR2 is FQGNSA. CDR3 amino acids: CASSLAVSGGNTIYF. The CDR3 region has the DNA TGTGCCAGCAGCTTAGCCGTCTCAGGGGGAAACACCATATATTTT.

This chain connects TRBV10-2 to TRBJ1-1, with D maybe TRBD1 (5 bases). Deletions cut 3 bases from V and 7 bases from J, with 9 bases between. Germline CDR1 is WSHSY and CDR2 is SAAADI. This CDR3 is 12 amino acids long. In DNA, the CDR3 is TGCGCCAGCAGTGATGTGGGGCGTGAAGCTTTCTTT. Encoded protein: CASSDVGREAFF.

Only a few counts were recorded for this clone. The chain combines TRBV4-1 with TRBJ2-1, with TRBD2 identical over 9 bases. The CDR3 length is 17 residues. CDR1 and CDR2 from the germline V gene are MGHRA and YSYEKL. Unmatched junction bases numbered 7, after V lost 0 bases and J lost 4 bases. The CDR3 reads CASSQERAGGRYNEQFF. DNA of the CDR3: TGCGCCAGCAGCCAAGAAAGAGCGGGGGGCCGTTACAATGAGCAGTTCTTC.

CDR3 nucleotide sequence: TGCGCCAGCCATATCGTTGGGGGGGAAGGAGAGACCCAGTACTTC. This translates into CASHIVGGEGETQYF. The chain carries TRBV5-1 and TRBJ2-5; 7 bases agree with TRBD2. The CDR3 is made up of 15 amino acids. The J segment lost 4 bases and the V segment lost 7 bases, leaving 13 bases of the junction unmatched. The germline V gene has CDR1 SGHRS and CDR2 YFSETQ.

This clone was observed a handful of times. This chain connects TRBV7-9 to TRBJ1-2; 8 nucleotides line up with TRBD1. Per germline, CDR1 SEHNR and CDR2 FQNEAQ (reference sequence). Trimming removed 3 bases from V and 4 bases from J; junction bases left unmatched: 7. This CDR3 spans 15 amino acids. CDR3 coding DNA: TGTGCCAGCAGCTTGGGGGACAGGAACTCCTATGGCTACACCTTC. Translating gives CASSLGDRNSYGYTF.

This clone was seen once. The gene calls are TRBV4-2 and TRBJ1-1; 9 positions agree with TRBD1. This CDR3 region has 16 residues. The germline gives CDR1 LGHNA, CDR2 YNFKEQ. The V gene end was trimmed by 0 bases and the J gene end by 1 base; junction bases not matched to a gene: 3. CDR3 sequence (DNA): TGTGCCAGCAGCCAAGATGCGGACAGGGGGAACACTGAAGCTTTCTTT. Its protein is CASSQDADRGNTEAFF.